This T cell receptor beta chain was sequenced during a study of CD8+ T cells in alopecia areata. Extraction and reverse transcription of RNA yielded cDNA as the sequencing template. Libraries were prepared by immunoSEQ multiplex PCR; TCRdb keeps only in-frame clonotypes and omits some of them. The sample yields about 150,000 clones, 40% to 50% seen once. Whole-study results and caveats: Normal skin contains resident alphabeta T cells, and these are also sequenced in scalp samples.

Alopecia areata patients had lesional scalp punch biopsies and peripheral blood taken from them. On this clone itself: Its matching antigen is unknown.

This CDR3 comprises 14 residues. Deletions cut 4 bases from V and 1 base from J, with 9 bases between. CDR1 and CDR2 (germline): SNHLY, FYNNEI. This TCR derives from a human donor with alopecia areata. Sequencing used CD4+ T cells sorted from blood. The V and J genes are TRBV2 and TRBJ2-3; no definite D call. The CDR3 DNA sequence: TGTGCCAGCAGTGCTATGGACGGCACAGATACGCAGTATTTT. It translates to CASSAMDGTDTQYF.